The entry below describes one T cell receptor beta chain. The repertoire was sequenced with immunoSEQ multiplex PCR; TCRdb's copy has only in-frame clones and lacks some. The data contain tens of thousands of clones, more than 85% of them singletons. From germline, CDR1 is MDHEN and CDR2 SYDVKM. Trimming left V 4 bases short and J 8 bases short, with 14 bases between. This CDR3 spans 13 amino acids. These data are taken from a study of T cell changes during pregnancy in multiple sclerosis. The TCR sequence derives from a female donor with multiple sclerosis, enrolled in a pregnancy study. Sequencing used peripheral blood, obtained before pregnancy. The chain uses TRBV28 and TRBJ1-2, with a weak D call TRBD1 (6 bases). CDR3: CASSSGGGRGYTF. The CDR3, as DNA: TGTGCCAGCAGTTCCGGCGGGGGCCGGGGCTACACCTTC.